This is a list of T cell receptor beta chains from one sample in a study of T cell clusters in autoimmune cytopenias. No DNA is given; TCRdb re-called the multiplex PCR reads and lists each CDR3 protein once. In all, the sample yields around 8,000 distinct CDR3 sequences. Sequences were obtained from peripheral blood. All receptors derive from a human donor with an autoimmune cytopenia or autoimmune hepatitis (not recorded which). The CDR3 runs from the conserved cysteine through the conserved F or W. Fields, in order: CDR3 protein, J gene, clone size, V gene. Only part of the rows carry a size: once, few, many, or a class if the clone is expanded.

CDR3: CASSLIAGPDRGTGELFF
J: TRBJ2-2
size: medium-sized
V: TRBV7-3

CDR3: CASSISQGSTGELFF
J: TRBJ2-2
size: .
V: TRBV19

CDR3: CATASEANTGELFF
J: TRBJ2-2
size: .
V: TRBV24-1

CDR3: CASSSPRVQYNEQFF
J: TRBJ2-1
size: .
V: TRBV7-6

CDR3: CSVLEGALPEAFF
J: TRBJ1-1
size: medium-sized
V: TRBV29-1

CDR3: CASSGGTVTDTQYF
J: TRBJ2-3
size: .
V: TRBV28

CDR3: CASSFRRDNSPLHF
J: TRBJ1-6
size: .
V: TRBV5-6

CDR3: CSARDVWAGKTDTQYF
J: TRBJ2-3
size: .
V: TRBV20-1

CDR3: CASSPLGGGHGYTF
J: TRBJ1-2
size: .
V: TRBV6-5

CDR3: CAVLAGRAGELFF
J: TRBJ2-2
size: medium-sized
V: TRBV6-6

CDR3: CASSLTGGARGYTF
J: TRBJ1-2
size: .
V: TRBV5-1

CDR3: CASSPYKGSYEQYF
J: TRBJ2-7
size: medium-sized
V: TRBV18

CDR3: CASSLAGVGGANVLTF
J: TRBJ2-6
size: medium-sized
V: TRBV12-3/TRBV12-4

CDR3: CASSASGGVGDGYTF
J: TRBJ1-2
size: medium-sized
V: TRBV7-9

CDR3: CSARDFSVVHPATDTQYF
J: TRBJ2-3
size: .
V: TRBV20-1

CDR3: CASSPRGFYEQYF
J: TRBJ2-7
size: medium-sized
V: TRBV7-9

CDR3: CASSQGDRGQYEQYF
J: TRBJ2-7
size: .
V: TRBV4-1

CDR3: CASSQRQGMVGSTDTQYF
J: TRBJ2-3
size: .
V: TRBV14

CDR3: CASSYVDSPLHF
J: TRBJ1-6
size: medium-sized
V: TRBV6-2/TRBV6-3

CDR3: CASSRQPGLAGEVGLRDIQYF
J: TRBJ2-4
size: .
V: TRBV4-2

CDR3: CSASSVTYGEQYF
J: TRBJ2-7
size: .
V: TRBV20-1

CDR3: CASSPPERDLYEQYF
J: TRBJ2-7
size: .
V: TRBV18

CDR3: CATSDKDEQFF
J: TRBJ2-1
size: medium-sized
V: TRBV24-1

CDR3: CASSQGRTLNTEAFF
J: TRBJ1-1
size: .
V: TRBV4-2

CDR3: CASSATPRGNYGYTF
J: TRBJ1-2
size: medium-sized
V: TRBV6-2/TRBV6-3

CDR3: CASSPRPRETQYF
J: TRBJ2-5
size: medium-sized
V: TRBV27

CDR3: CASSLDRAGNTIYF
J: TRBJ1-3
size: .
V: TRBV12-3/TRBV12-4

CDR3: CSASSRLAGDNEQFF
J: TRBJ2-1
size: medium-sized
V: TRBV20-1

CDR3: CASSLGTGSEETQYF
J: TRBJ2-5
size: .
V: TRBV5-1

CDR3: CASSVGVESYEQYF
J: TRBJ2-7
size: medium-sized
V: TRBV6-1

CDR3: CATSRRPDNEQFF
J: TRBJ2-1
size: .
V: TRBV15

CDR3: CASSLAPATIQPQHF
J: TRBJ1-5
size: medium-sized
V: TRBV5-6

CDR3: CASRPQGVGSPLHF
J: TRBJ1-6
size: large
V: TRBV7-2

CDR3: CASSSLGVYNEQFF
J: TRBJ2-1
size: .
V: TRBV5-1

CDR3: CATSDFGNQETQYF
J: TRBJ2-5
size: .
V: TRBV24-1

CDR3: CSGGNIYEQYF
J: TRBJ2-7
size: medium-sized
V: TRBV29-1

CDR3: CSAPKWAVETQYF
J: TRBJ2-5
size: .
V: TRBV20-1

CDR3: CASSLARQKTEAFF
J: TRBJ1-1
size: medium-sized
V: TRBV7-2

CDR3: CASSYSEQGVRYTF
J: TRBJ1-2
size: medium-sized
V: TRBV6-6

CDR3: CASSWVKSTEAFF
J: TRBJ1-1
size: medium-sized
V: TRBV27

CDR3: CASSWGQGMSGYTF
J: TRBJ1-2
size: .
V: TRBV5-8

CDR3: CASSARQGESPLHF
J: TRBJ1-6
size: medium-sized
V: TRBV19

CDR3: CASSVVPGQGENYGYTF
J: TRBJ1-2
size: .
V: TRBV9

CDR3: CASSLAGGGSSDTQYF
J: TRBJ2-3
size: medium-sized
V: TRBV7-2

CDR3: CASSQLTEAFF
J: TRBJ1-1
size: .
V: TRBV28

CDR3: CASSYGTDSTQETQYF
J: TRBJ2-5
size: .
V: TRBV5-1

CDR3: CASSLTRQLEAFF
J: TRBJ1-1
size: .
V: TRBV4-3

CDR3: CASSLVSGGNSPLHF
J: TRBJ1-6
size: .
V: TRBV13

CDR3: CASSFVGRVNEKLFF
J: TRBJ1-4
size: medium-sized
V: TRBV12-3/TRBV12-4

CDR3: CASSPVPGGYGYTF
J: TRBJ1-2
size: .
V: TRBV18

CDR3: CSAMDRRETQYF
J: TRBJ2-5
size: .
V: TRBV20-1

CDR3: CASSRRQGRSSGANVLTF
J: TRBJ2-6
size: .
V: TRBV28

CDR3: CSVLTSYEQYF
J: TRBJ2-7
size: medium-sized
V: TRBV29-1

CDR3: CASSLVRGVGSYFGYTF
J: TRBJ1-2
size: medium-sized
V: TRBV5-4

CDR3: CASSLYIRAYEQYF
J: TRBJ2-7
size: medium-sized
V: TRBV5-6